Listed below are T cell receptor beta chains from one sample, sequenced in a study of shared clonotypes between healthy human individuals. Method: immunoSEQ multiplex PCR; TCRdb's copy keeps in-frame clones and lacks some. The repertoire holds some 1.5 million clones, with around 98% as singletons. Specimen: naive CD4+ T cells sorted from blood. Every receptor here comes from a man between 25 and 39 years old in good health. The CDR3 runs from the conserved cysteine through the conserved F or W. The order of the fields is J gene, V gene, clone size, D gene, CDR3 DNA, CDR3 protein. The D gene is left open where the match is weak. Clone size, where shown, is once, few, many, or a class for clones that have expanded.

TRBJ2-7 TRBV20-1 - - TGCAGTGCTAGGACCCCCGCGGAGCAGTACTTC CSARTPAEQYF
TRBJ2-5 TRBV18 - - TGTGCCAGCTCACCAGAGTCGTTGGAGACCCAGTACTTC CASSPESLETQYF
TRBJ1-1 TRBV29-1 - TRBD1 TGCAGCGGAGGACAGGGGGTATCCACTGAAGCTTTCTTT CSGGQGVSTEAFF
TRBJ2-5 TRBV6-1 - TRBD1 TGTGCCAGCAGTGAAATTAGGACAGGAGGAGAGACCCAGTACTTC CASSEIRTGGETQYF
TRBJ1-2 TRBV11-2 - - TGTGCCAGCAATAATTGGGGGTATGGCTACACCTTC CASNNWGYGYTF
TRBJ1-5 TRBV6-6 - - TGTGCCAGCAGTTACTCCGACAGTCGGGGTCAGCCCCAGCATTTT CASSYSDSRGQPQHF
TRBJ1-5 TRBV10-3 - - TGTGCCATCAGTGAACGGGGGGCCAGCGGAGGGCCCCAGCATTTT CAISERGASGGPQHF
TRBJ2-2 TRBV25-1 - - TGTGCCAGCAGTGAGTTAGACAGAGCGAACACCGGGGAGCTGTTTTTT CASSELDRANTGELFF
TRBJ1-2 TRBV5-4 - - TGTGCCAGCACCCCCCGAGGAGGGGAAGCTAACTATGGCTACACCTTC CASTPRGGEANYGYTF
TRBJ2-3 TRBV29-1 - - TGCAGCGTTGAAGATGGGGCAGATACGCAGTATTTT CSVEDGADTQYF
TRBJ2-7 TRBV5-1 - - TGCGCCAGCAGCTTGGGCTTAGTCAGCTCCTACGAGCAGTACTTC CASSLGLVSSYEQYF
TRBJ2-3 TRBV29-1 - TRBD1 TGCAGCGTTGGGGAACCGGGACAGGGAGCTAAAGATACGCAGTATTTT CSVGEPGQGAKDTQYF
TRBJ1-2 TRBV18 - - TGTGCCAGCTCACTCACAGGGTTACCTGCGGGCTACACCTTC CASSLTGLPAGYTF
TRBJ2-7 TRBV6-6 - - TGTGCCAGCAGCCATCCTACAGGGAAATACGTGAACGAGCAGTACTTC CASSHPTGKYVNEQYF
TRBJ2-2 TRBV6-1 - - TGTGCCAACAGGGCCCTTTTGAACACCGGGGAGCTGTTTTTT CANRALLNTGELFF
TRBJ2-7 TRBV2 - - TGTGCCAGCAGTGAAGAAGGGGTAGGCTACGAGCAGTACTTC CASSEEGVGYEQYF
TRBJ1-1 TRBV10-3 - - TGTGCCATCAGCGGGAACACTGAAGCTTTCTTT CAISGNTEAFF
TRBJ1-3 TRBV6-6 - TRBD1 TGTGCCAGCACCATAACAGGGGACGGTGGAAACACCATATATTTT CASTITGDGGNTIYF
TRBJ2-7 TRBV7-3 - TRBD1 TGTGCCAGCAGCCCGGCAGGACAGGGGGCAAAATCCTACGAGCAGTACTTC CASSPAGQGAKSYEQYF
TRBJ1-5 TRBV19 - TRBD1 TGTGCCAGTAGTTCGTGGACAGGGGATTATCAGCCCCAGCATTTT CASSSWTGDYQPQHF
TRBJ2-5 TRBV11-1 - - TGTGCCAGCAGCTTAAGGGCCCTCCAAGAGACCCAGTACTTC CASSLRALQETQYF
TRBJ1-1 TRBV6-6 - TRBD1 TGTGCCAGCAGTTACCGACAGGGGGCTATCACTGAAGCTTTCTTT CASSYRQGAITEAFF
TRBJ2-5 TRBV2 - - TGTGCCAGATCCACGGACAGCCAAGAGACCCAGTACTTC CARSTDSQETQYF
TRBJ2-3 TRBV5-1 - - TGCGCCAGCAGCCTAACAGATACGCAGTATTTT CASSLTDTQYF
TRBJ2-7 TRBV14 - - TGTGCCAGCAGCCAACTATACGAGCAGTACTTC CASSQLYEQYF
TRBJ2-1 TRBV5-1 once - TGCGCCAGCAGCTTGAGGCAGGGAGGAACGGTGGGTGAGCAGTTCTTC CASSLRQGGTVGEQFF
TRBJ2-7 TRBV5-1 - TRBD1 TGCGCCAGCAGCTTGGGGGACAGGGACACCTACGAGCAGTACTTC CASSLGDRDTYEQYF
TRBJ2-3 TRBV29-1 - - TGCAGCGTTTTCTTGGTGGATACGCAGTATTTT CSVFLVDTQYF
TRBJ2-5 TRBV6-5 - TRBD2 TGTGCCAGCAGTCCTACTAGCGGGAGAGCGGAGACCCAGTACTTC CASSPTSGRAETQYF
TRBJ1-2 TRBV9 - - TGTGCCAGCAGCGTAGAGGACAGCAACTATGGCTACACCTTC CASSVEDSNYGYTF
TRBJ2-7 TRBV6-5 - - TGTGCCAGCAGGCGTCACCGGGACGCCACCAACGAGCAGTACTTC CASRRHRDATNEQYF
TRBJ1-2 TRBV10-3 - - TGTGCCATCAGTGACGGTCTACTGGGCTATGGCTACACCTTC CAISDGLLGYGYTF
TRBJ1-3 TRBV10-1 - - TGCGCCAGCAGTTCCACTATGTCGGGAAACACCATATATTTT CASSSTMSGNTIYF
TRBJ2-3 TRBV29-1 - - TGCAGCGTACTCCGGCCCCCAGATACGCAGTATTTT CSVLRPPDTQYF
TRBJ2-3 TRBV7-2 once - TGTGCCAGCAGCTTAGTGTTGCTAGCCACGGATACGCAGTATTTT CASSLVLLATDTQYF
TRBJ1-2 TRBV5-1 - - TGCGCCAGCAGCTTGGGCGTCAGGGACATCTATGGCTACACCTTC CASSLGVRDIYGYTF
TRBJ2-1 TRBV7-6 - TRBD2 TGTGCCAGCAGCCTCCGACTAGCGGGAGCTGACTACAATGAGCAGTTCTTC CASSLRLAGADYNEQFF
TRBJ2-3 TRBV7-2 - TRBD2 TGTGCCAGCAGCTCGGGAGGGGCCACAGATACGCAGTATTTT CASSSGGATDTQYF
TRBJ1-4 TRBV29-1 - - TGCAGCGTTATGGAAACAGGGTCGAATGAAAAACTGTTTTTT CSVMETGSNEKLFF
TRBJ2-1 TRBV9 - - TGTGCCAGCAGCGTAGAGGCTCTTGTAACCAATGAGCAGTTCTTC CASSVEALVTNEQFF
TRBJ2-7 TRBV18 - - TGTGCCAGCTCACCACGGAGGACCTACGAGCAGTACTTC CASSPRRTYEQYF
TRBJ1-1 TRBV15 - - TGTGCCACCAGCAGAGATCGGGGTGAGAACACTGAAGCTTTCTTT CATSRDRGENTEAFF
TRBJ2-3 TRBV4-1 - TRBD2 TGCGCCAGCCGTCTCGGGACTATAGACACAGATACGCAGTATTTT CASRLGTIDTDTQYF
TRBJ2-7 TRBV18 - TRBD1 TGTGCCAGCTCCTTAAACCCCGGACAGGGGTCCTACGAGCAGTACTTC CASSLNPGQGSYEQYF
TRBJ2-2 TRBV11-2 - - TGTGCCAGCAGCCGCGGACGCCTAAACACCGGGGAGCTGTTTTTT CASSRGRLNTGELFF
TRBJ2-5 TRBV15 - - TGTGCCACCAGCAGAGTTCGGACAGAGAATCAAGAGACCCAGTACTTC CATSRVRTENQETQYF
TRBJ2-2 TRBV10-1 - - TGCGCCAGCAGCATTGGTCCCGGGGAGCTGTTTTTT CASSIGPGELFF
TRBJ2-1 TRBV7-9 - - TGTGCCAGCAGCCTCGGGGACGTTGAGCAGTTCTTC CASSLGDVEQFF
TRBJ2-7 TRBV18 - - TGTGCCAGCTCACCGGTCGAGGTCTACGAGCAGTACTTC CASSPVEVYEQYF
TRBJ2-2 TRBV5-1 - - TGCGCCAGCAGCTTTAGCGGGGACAGCCCTCGTACCGGGGAGCTGTTTTTT CASSFSGDSPRTGELFF
TRBJ1-3 TRBV4-3 - - TGCGCCAGCAGCCGGGGTTCCGGGGCCGGCGGAGGAAACACCATATATTTT CASSRGSGAGGGNTIYF
TRBJ2-5 TRBV18 - - TGTGCCAGCTCCCCTGGGGGGACCCAGTACTTC CASSPGGTQYF
TRBJ2-5 TRBV25-1 - - TGTGCCAGCAGTGTGACTAGTGCGGAGACCCAGTACTTC CASSVTSAETQYF
TRBJ2-7 TRBV10-2 - - TGCGCCAGCAGTGAACTACAGGTGTATGGCGAGCAGTACTTC CASSELQVYGEQYF
TRBJ1-1 TRBV25-1 - - TGTGCCAGCCGGCTCGGGGCAGAGGCTGAAGCTTTCTTT CASRLGAEAEAFF
TRBJ2-5 TRBV6-5 - - TGTGCCAGCAGTTACGCAGGAGCGGAGCGAGAGACCCAGTACTTC CASSYAGAERETQYF
TRBJ1-2 TRBV29-1 - TRBD1 TGCAGCGCCGAAATAACACCGGGGACAGGAGGTGGCTACACCTTC CSAEITPGTGGGYTF